The rows below give T cell receptor beta chains drawn from one sample of a study of T cells after yellow fever vaccination. One entry per CDR3 protein, called by TCRdb with MiXCR from the 5' RACE reads. The data hold about 630,000 distinct CDR3 sequences, with about 12% observed a single time. The material sequenced was PBMCs, taken on the day of the yellow fever booster vaccination. The receptors stem from a man aged 30 to 39 who received the YFV17D yellow fever vaccine. Each CDR3 is given with its conserved first and last residue. Fields, in order: J gene, clone size, D gene, V gene, CDR3 protein, CDR3 DNA. A D gene is named only where the DNA matches it firmly. The size field is filled for only some rows; it gives once, few, many or a size class.

j_call: TRBJ2-7; clone_size: few; d_call: .; v_call: TRBV5-5; cdr3_aa: CASSLELLSREQYF; cdr3_nt: TGTGCCAGCAGCTTGGAACTTCTCTCCCGCGAGCAGTACTTC
j_call: TRBJ2-5; clone_size: many; d_call: TRBD2; v_call: TRBV5-1; cdr3_aa: CASSSGTSGSWETQYF; cdr3_nt: TGCGCCAGCAGCTCTGGGACTAGCGGGAGTTGGGAGACCCAGTACTTC
j_call: TRBJ1-5; clone_size: .; d_call: .; v_call: TRBV4-2; cdr3_aa: CASSQTESYSNQPQHF; cdr3_nt: TGTGCCAGCAGCCAAACAGAATCCTATAGCAATCAGCCCCAGCATTTT
j_call: TRBJ1-1; clone_size: .; d_call: .; v_call: TRBV20-1; cdr3_aa: CSAQGWTLNTEAFF; cdr3_nt: TGCAGTGCTCAGGGGTGGACCTTGAACACTGAAGCTTTCTTT
j_call: TRBJ2-7; clone_size: few; d_call: .; v_call: TRBV4-3; cdr3_aa: CASRKEGVGSMADEQYF; cdr3_nt: TGCGCCAGCAGGAAAGAGGGAGTTGGGTCTATGGCGGACGAGCAGTACTTC
j_call: TRBJ2-7; clone_size: few; d_call: TRBD2; v_call: TRBV18; cdr3_aa: CASSPQTSGSVEQYF; cdr3_nt: TGTGCCAGCTCACCGCAGACTAGCGGGAGTGTTGAGCAGTACTTC
j_call: TRBJ2-1; clone_size: .; d_call: TRBD2; v_call: TRBV4-3; cdr3_aa: CASSQTGTSGPLNNEQFF; cdr3_nt: TGCGCCAGCAGCCAAACCGGGACTAGCGGGCCCTTGAACAATGAGCAGTTCTTC
j_call: TRBJ2-6; clone_size: .; d_call: .; v_call: TRBV9; cdr3_aa: CASSATGSGANVLTF; cdr3_nt: TGTGCCAGCAGCGCAACAGGGTCTGGGGCCAACGTCCTGACTTTC
j_call: TRBJ2-1; clone_size: few; d_call: TRBD2; v_call: TRBV25-1; cdr3_aa: CASSAPGLVTYNEQFF; cdr3_nt: TGTGCCAGCAGTGCTCCGGGACTAGTTACCTACAATGAGCAGTTCTTC
j_call: TRBJ2-2; clone_size: few; d_call: TRBD2; v_call: TRBV10-3; cdr3_aa: CAISVPVETSDRNTGELFF; cdr3_nt: TGTGCCATCAGTGTCCCGGTGGAGACTAGCGACCGAAACACCGGGGAGCTGTTTTTT
j_call: TRBJ2-5; clone_size: .; d_call: TRBD1; v_call: TRBV10-3; cdr3_aa: CAISDPDRGKETQYF; cdr3_nt: TGTGCCATCAGTGATCCGGACAGGGGGAAAGAGACCCAGTACTTC
j_call: TRBJ2-2; clone_size: few; d_call: .; v_call: TRBV7-2; cdr3_aa: CASTRLTGELFF; cdr3_nt: TGTGCCAGCACCCGCTTGACCGGGGAGCTGTTTTTT
j_call: TRBJ2-7; clone_size: few; d_call: .; v_call: TRBV10-3; cdr3_aa: CAISGFAPALAYEQYF; cdr3_nt: TGTGCCATCAGTGGATTCGCGCCGGCACTAGCCTACGAGCAGTACTTC
j_call: TRBJ2-7; clone_size: .; d_call: TRBD2; v_call: TRBV6-5; cdr3_aa: CASSYRGTSTLYEQYF; cdr3_nt: TGTGCCAGCAGTTATAGAGGGACTAGCACCCTCTACGAGCAGTACTTC
j_call: TRBJ1-4; clone_size: few; d_call: TRBD1; v_call: TRBV7-2; cdr3_aa: CASGGTDRGLFF; cdr3_nt: TGTGCCAGCGGGGGGACAGACCGGGGATTGTTTTTT
j_call: TRBJ2-7; clone_size: few; d_call: TRBD2; v_call: TRBV6-1; cdr3_aa: CASSRLAGVVGEQYF; cdr3_nt: TGTGCCAGCAGCAGACTAGCGGGAGTCGTGGGCGAGCAGTACTTC
j_call: TRBJ2-2; clone_size: few; d_call: .; v_call: TRBV7-2; cdr3_aa: CASSLSGGVGELFF; cdr3_nt: TGTGCCAGCAGCTTATCTGGGGGCGTCGGGGAGCTGTTTTTT
j_call: TRBJ2-3; clone_size: .; d_call: .; v_call: TRBV2; cdr3_aa: CASSQGGRSTDTQYF; cdr3_nt: TGTGCCAGCAGCCAAGGGGGGAGAAGCACAGATACGCAGTATTTT
j_call: TRBJ1-1; clone_size: few; d_call: .; v_call: TRBV12-3/TRBV12-4; cdr3_aa: CASSLGLSGNTEAFF; cdr3_nt: TGTGCCAGCAGTTTAGGACTCTCCGGGAACACTGAAGCTTTCTTT
j_call: TRBJ2-1; clone_size: many; d_call: .; v_call: TRBV27; cdr3_aa: CASSLRTDYREQFF; cdr3_nt: TGTGCCAGCAGTTTAAGGACTGACTACCGCGAGCAGTTCTTC
j_call: TRBJ2-2; clone_size: .; d_call: TRBD2; v_call: TRBV20-1; cdr3_aa: CSALAGANTGELFF; cdr3_nt: TGCAGTGCTTTAGCGGGGGCGAACACCGGGGAGCTGTTTTTT
j_call: TRBJ2-1; clone_size: few; d_call: .; v_call: TRBV7-9; cdr3_aa: CASSLGQGPFDEQFF; cdr3_nt: TGTGCCAGCAGCTTAGGTCAGGGCCCGTTCGATGAGCAGTTCTTC